Presented here are 9 T cell receptor beta chains from one specimen sequenced in a study of long-term antiretroviral therapy in people with HIV. Investigators performed immunoSEQ version v3.0 at survey level. Sequenced by immunoSEQ multiplex PCR; TCRdb stores in-frame clones only, minus some. The repertoire holds roughly 13,000 clones, with 65% to 85% as singletons. The sequences come from unsorted PBMCs, collected 1.3 years after starting antiretroviral therapy. These receptors all stem from a woman aged 18-29 years with HIV.

V gene TRBV9 combines with J gene TRBJ1-6, with 7 positions matching TRBD1. The CDR3 is 16 amino acids. Germline trimming cut 4 bases from V and 8 bases from J; bases unmatched to any gene: 12. Per the germline V gene, CDR1 is SGDLS and CDR2 is YYNGEE. CDR3 coding DNA: TGTGCCAGCAGCCCTTCCCCGACAGGGACCGATTCACCCCTCCACTTT. It encodes CASSPSPTGTDSPLHF. The complete variable domain, with remaining parts taken from reference TRBV9 and TRBJ1-6, reads DSGVTQTPKHLITATGQRVTLRCSPRSGDLSVYWYQQSLDQGLQFLIQYYNGEERAKGNILERFSAQQFPDLHSELNLSSLELGDSALYFCASSPSPTGTDSPLHFGNGTRLTVT.

The gene calls are TRBV6-5 and TRBJ2-5; maybe TRBD1 (5 bases). Germline CDR1 is MNHEY and CDR2 is SVGAGI. The CDR3 runs 14 residues. Trimming took off 0 bases at V and 10 bases at J, with 15 bases between the two ends. CDR3 coding DNA: TGTGCCAGCAGTTACTCGAATAGGGGAATAGGCCAGTACTTC. Translation gives CASSYSNRGIGQYF.

The chain has TRBV5-1 and TRBJ1-3, with D possibly TRBD1 on 6 matching bases. This CDR3 is built from 14 residues. Between the trimmed V and J ends, which lost 0 bases and 6 bases, there was a span of 10 bases. Germline values: CDR1 SGHRS, CDR2 YFSETQ. The CDR3 reads CASSLGGQSNTIYF. DNA of the CDR3: TGCGCCAGCAGCTTGGGAGGACAGTCAAACACCATATATTTT.

This clone was seen only a few times. The J gene is TRBJ2-3, the V gene TRBV7-3; maybe TRBD2 (6 bases). V gave up 1 base and J gave up 0 bases, with 8 bases separating them. Germline CDR1 and CDR2: SGHTA and FQGTGA. The CDR3 is 15 residues long. CDR3 sequence (DNA): TGTGCCAGCAGCTTAAGTGGGGGGAGCACAGATACGCAGTATTTT. Protein: CASSLSGGSTDTQYF.

V usage is TRBV19 and J usage is TRBJ2-1; the match to TRBD2 covers 8 bases. Germline CDR1 and CDR2: LNHDA and SQIVND (reference sequence). CDR3 length equals 15 residues. Trimming cost V 3 bases and J 6 bases; bases outside gene matches: 7. Here the CDR3 DNA reads TGTGCCAGTAGTATTGTCGGGGGGGTCTTCAATGAGCAGTTCTTC. Its protein is CASSIVGGVFNEQFF.

The rearrangement uses TRBV6-5 and TRBJ2-7; 9 bases are shared with TRBD1. Trimming removed 7 bases from V and 6 bases from J; junction bases left unmatched: 7. This CDR3 is 13 amino acids long. CDR1 MNHEY and CDR2 SVGAGI come from the germline V gene. For the CDR3, the DNA is TGTGCCAGCAACCGGGACAGGGAGAGCGAGCAGTACTTC. It yields the protein CASNRDRESEQYF.

The chain employs TRBV13 and TRBJ2-7; 7 bases align to TRBD2. The CDR3 has 16 residues. Germline V gene lookup returns CDR1 PRHDT and CDR2 FYEKMQ (reference sequence). V dropped 5 bases and J dropped 2; count of bases not matched to a gene: 12. The CDR3 sequence: CASSPVGEGSTYEQYF. CDR3 DNA sequence: TGTGCCAGCAGCCCAGTGGGGGAGGGCTCTACCTACGAGCAGTACTTC.

The rearrangement links TRBV9 to TRBJ1-2; D remains unclear. Trimming took off 4 bases at V and 4 bases at J, with 17 bases between the two ends. CDR1 and CDR2 from the germline V gene are SGDLS and YYNGEE. The CDR3 totals 15 residues. This CDR3 is CASSTTWEGRYGYTF. As DNA, the CDR3 is TGTGCCAGCAGCACTACGTGGGAGGGTCGCTATGGCTACACCTTC.

The gene calls are TRBV28 and TRBJ1-1, with D unresolved. This CDR3 is built from 15 residues. Trimming stripped 2 bases from V and 7 bases from J, with 17 bases between. Germline V gene sequence: CDR1 MDHEN, CDR2 SYDVKM. The CDR3 DNA reads as TGTGCCAGCAGTTTAACGGGGTCCCGGACGGATGAAGCTTTCTTT. Translating gives CASSLTGSRTDEAFF.